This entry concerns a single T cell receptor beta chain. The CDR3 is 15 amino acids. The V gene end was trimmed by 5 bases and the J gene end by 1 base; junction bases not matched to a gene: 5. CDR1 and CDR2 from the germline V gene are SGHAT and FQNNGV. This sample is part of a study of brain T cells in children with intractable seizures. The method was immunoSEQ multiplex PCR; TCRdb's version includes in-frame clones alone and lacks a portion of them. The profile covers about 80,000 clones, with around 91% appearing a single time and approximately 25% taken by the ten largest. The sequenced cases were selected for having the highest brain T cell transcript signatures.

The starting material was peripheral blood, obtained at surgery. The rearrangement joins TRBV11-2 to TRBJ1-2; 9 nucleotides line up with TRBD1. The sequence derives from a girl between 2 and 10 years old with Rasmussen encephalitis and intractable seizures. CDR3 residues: CASSQGQGHNYGYTF. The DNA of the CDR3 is TGTGCCAGCAGCCAGGGACAGGGCCATAACTATGGCTACACCTTC.